The present entry profiles one T cell receptor beta chain with its context. The antigen is undetermined. The study ran its PCR with 60 Vbeta and 13 Jbeta primers. Profiled with immunoSEQ multiplex PCR; TCRdb holds only in-frame clones, not every one. The sample includes roughly 150,000 clones, roughly 78% of them seen just once. These data belong to a study of cytomegalovirus exposure and HLA in healthy donors. The overall study: Earlier results showed roughly 120 million unique TCR beta sequences derived from 150 million to 200 million T cells. Tens of millions of unique TCRs, all from HLA-typed donors, were included in an early release of the data. Study findings and constraints: Later analysis reportedly placed an Asian-associated ancestry cluster below the roughly 680-donor mean in N-insertions. Among TCR beta chains, those listed as cytomegalovirus-associated numbered approximately 150.

This CDR3 comprises 15 residues. The germline CDR1 and CDR2 sequences are MNHEY and SVGAGI. V was clipped by 8 bases and J by 5 bases, with 18 bases between them. The sample comprised PBMCs. This clonotype was sampled from a man aged 25 to 45 in good health. The gene calls are TRBV6-5 and TRBJ2-2; TRBD2 might be the D (7 bases). CDR3 residues: CASHRGGALTGELFF. CDR3 DNA sequence: TGTGCCAGCCATAGGGGGGGGGCGCTGACCGGGGAGCTGTTTTTT.